This T cell receptor beta chain was obtained from a study of shared clonotypes between healthy human individuals. This clone was counted only a few times. The CDR3 covers 15 residues. Trimming shortened V by 0 bases and J by 0 bases, and 7 bases separated the two germline ends. The V gene's germline CDR1 is SGHTS and CDR2 YDEGEE. Clones were sequenced by immunoSEQ multiplex PCR, and TCRdb holds only the in-frame ones, with some missing. The data hold over 700,000 clones, with roughly 72% observed a single time. The sequence came from a woman in her 30s in good health. The rearrangement links TRBV5-8 to TRBJ2-1; no definite D call. The material sequenced was memory CD4+ T cells sorted from blood. Subset in this sample: CD45RA-negative fraction. The CDR3 nucleotides are TGTGCCAGCAGCTTGGGTCTGTACTCCTACAATGAGCAGTTCTTC. Translated: CASSLGLYSYNEQFF. The full variable domain, in which reference TRBV5-8 and TRBJ2-1 provide the parts outside the CDR3, is EAGVTQSPTHLIKTRGQQATLRCSPISGHTSVYWYQQALGLGLQFLLWYDEGEERNRGNFPPRFSGRQFPNYSSELNVNALELEDSALYLCASSLGLYSYNEQFFGPGTRLTVL.